This T cell receptor beta chain was identified during a study of blood T cell repertoires in COVID-19. In the authors' workflow: Estimated nucleated cell counts came from reference gene primer amplification. Using immunoSEQ multiplex PCR, the repertoire was profiled, and TCRdb retains in-frame clones only, with some absent. V and J calls and clone size are copied from that table; D and trimming were computed from the DNA. This repertoire shows about 670,000 clones, over 80% found once; its top ten account for over 0.2%. This receptor was identified in a woman in her late teens or twenties with acute or convalescent COVID-19. Source material: peripheral blood.

As DNA, the CDR3 is TGTGCCAGCAGCATTCAGGGGGCGCGGGGGACTGAAGCTTTCTTT. The encoded protein is CASSIQGARGTEAFF. V usage is TRBV5-4 and J usage is TRBJ1-1, with TRBD1 identical over 8 bases. The CDR3 has 15 residues. Germline V lookup: CDR1 SGHNT, CDR2 YYREEE (reference sequence). Trimming removed 4 bases from V and 5 bases from J; junction bases left unmatched: 10.